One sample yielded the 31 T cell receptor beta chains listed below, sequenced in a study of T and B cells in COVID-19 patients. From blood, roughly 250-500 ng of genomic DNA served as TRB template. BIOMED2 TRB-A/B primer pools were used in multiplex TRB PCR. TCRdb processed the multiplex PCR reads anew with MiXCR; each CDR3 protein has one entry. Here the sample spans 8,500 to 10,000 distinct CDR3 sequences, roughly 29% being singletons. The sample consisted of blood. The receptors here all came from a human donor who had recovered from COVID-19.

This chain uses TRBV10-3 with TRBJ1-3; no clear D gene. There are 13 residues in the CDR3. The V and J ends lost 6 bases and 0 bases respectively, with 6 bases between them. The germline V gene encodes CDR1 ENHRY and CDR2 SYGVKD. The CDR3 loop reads CAIRGFSGNTIYF. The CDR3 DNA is TGTGCCATCAGAGGTTTCTCTGGAAACACCATATATTTT.

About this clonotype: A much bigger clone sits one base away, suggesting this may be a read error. The CDR3 spells CASSLTTGANEKLFF. The CDR3 region has the DNA TGTGCCAGCAGCTTGACGACAGGAGCAAATGAAAAACTGTTTTTT. The chain combines TRBV5-5 with TRBJ1-4, with TRBD1 as a possible D gene (6 bases). The CDR3 length is 15 residues. In germline, CDR1 is SGHKS, CDR2 YYEKEE (reference sequence). With 1 base removed from V and 5 bases from J, the gap between germline ends came to 12 bases.

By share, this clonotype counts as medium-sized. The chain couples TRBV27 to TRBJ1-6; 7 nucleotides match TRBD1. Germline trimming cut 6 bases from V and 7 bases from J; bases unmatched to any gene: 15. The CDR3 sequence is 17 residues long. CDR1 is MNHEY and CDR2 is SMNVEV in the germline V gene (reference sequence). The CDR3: CASSRNMGQFGNSPLHF. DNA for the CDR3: TGTGCCAGCAGCAGAAACATGGGACAGTTCGGGAATTCACCCCTCCACTTT.

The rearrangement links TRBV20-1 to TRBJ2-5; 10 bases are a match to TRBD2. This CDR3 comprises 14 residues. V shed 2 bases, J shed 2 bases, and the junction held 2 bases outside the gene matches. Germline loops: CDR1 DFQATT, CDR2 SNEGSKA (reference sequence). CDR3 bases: TGCAGTGCTAGATCGACTAGCGGGCAAGAGACCCAGTACTTC. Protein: CSARSTSGQETQYF.

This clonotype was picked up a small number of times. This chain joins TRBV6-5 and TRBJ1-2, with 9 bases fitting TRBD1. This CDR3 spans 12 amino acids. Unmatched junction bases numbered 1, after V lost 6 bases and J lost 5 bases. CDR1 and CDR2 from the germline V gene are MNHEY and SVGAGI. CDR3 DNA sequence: TGTGCCAGCAGGACAGGGGGATATGGCTACACCTTC. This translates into CASRTGGYGYTF.

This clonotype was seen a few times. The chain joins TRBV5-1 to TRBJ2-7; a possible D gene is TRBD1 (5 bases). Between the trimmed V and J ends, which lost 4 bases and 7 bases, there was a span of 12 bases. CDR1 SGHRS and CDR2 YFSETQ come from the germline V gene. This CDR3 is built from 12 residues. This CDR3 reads CASSLQGGEQYF. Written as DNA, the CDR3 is TGCGCCAGCAGCCTTCAGGGTGGGGAGCAGTACTTC.

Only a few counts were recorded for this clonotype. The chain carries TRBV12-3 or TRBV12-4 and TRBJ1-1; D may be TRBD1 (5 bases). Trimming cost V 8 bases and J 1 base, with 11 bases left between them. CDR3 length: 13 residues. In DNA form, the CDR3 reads TGTGCCAGCGCCTTGGGACCGAACACTGAAGCTTTCTTT. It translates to CASALGPNTEAFF.

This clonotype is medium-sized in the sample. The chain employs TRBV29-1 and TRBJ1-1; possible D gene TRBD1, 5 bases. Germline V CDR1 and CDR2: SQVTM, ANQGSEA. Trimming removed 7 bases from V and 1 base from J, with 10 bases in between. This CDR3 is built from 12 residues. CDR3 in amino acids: CSACGGNTEAFF. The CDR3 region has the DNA TGCAGCGCCTGCGGGGGGAACACTGAAGCTTTCTTT.

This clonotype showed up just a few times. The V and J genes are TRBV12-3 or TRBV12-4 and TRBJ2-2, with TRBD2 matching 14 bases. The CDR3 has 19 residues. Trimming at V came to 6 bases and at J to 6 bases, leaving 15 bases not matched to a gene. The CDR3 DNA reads TGTGCCAGCAGCATGACTAGCGGGGGGGTTAGAGGGGGAGCCGGGGAGCTGTTTTTT. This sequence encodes CASSMTSGGVRGGAGELFF.

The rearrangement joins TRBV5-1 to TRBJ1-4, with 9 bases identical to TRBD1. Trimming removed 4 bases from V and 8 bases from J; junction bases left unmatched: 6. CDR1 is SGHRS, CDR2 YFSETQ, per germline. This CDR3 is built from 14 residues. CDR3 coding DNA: TGCGCCAGCAGCCCGGGACAGGGAGAAGAAAAACTGTTTTTT. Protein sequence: CASSPGQGEEKLFF.

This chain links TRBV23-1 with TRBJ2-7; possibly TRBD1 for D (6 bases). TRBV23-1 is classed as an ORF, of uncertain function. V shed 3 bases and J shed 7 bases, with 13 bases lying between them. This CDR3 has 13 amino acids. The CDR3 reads CASSHRGTREQYF. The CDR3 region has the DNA TGCGCCAGCAGTCACAGGGGCACCCGGGAGCAGTACTTC.

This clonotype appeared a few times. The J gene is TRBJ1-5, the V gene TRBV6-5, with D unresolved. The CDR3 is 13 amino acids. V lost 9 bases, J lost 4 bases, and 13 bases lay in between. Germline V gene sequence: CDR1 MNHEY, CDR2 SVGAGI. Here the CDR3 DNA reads TGTGCCAGTTCACGCGGGGAAAATCAGCCCCAGCATTTT. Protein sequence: CASSRGENQPQHF.

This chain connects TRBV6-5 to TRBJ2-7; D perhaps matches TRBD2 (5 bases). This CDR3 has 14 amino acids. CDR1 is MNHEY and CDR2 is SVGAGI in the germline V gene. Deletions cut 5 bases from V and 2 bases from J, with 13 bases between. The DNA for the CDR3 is TGTGCCAGCAGTGAACCCGACGGGGCCTACGAGCAGTACTTC. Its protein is CASSEPDGAYEQYF.

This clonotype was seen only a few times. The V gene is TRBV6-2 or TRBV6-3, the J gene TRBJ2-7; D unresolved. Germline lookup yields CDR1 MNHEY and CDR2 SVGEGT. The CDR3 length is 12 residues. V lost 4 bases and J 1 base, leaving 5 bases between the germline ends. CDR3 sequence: CASSFSSYEQYF. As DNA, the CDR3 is TGTGCCAGCAGTTTTTCTTCCTACGAGCAGTACTTC.

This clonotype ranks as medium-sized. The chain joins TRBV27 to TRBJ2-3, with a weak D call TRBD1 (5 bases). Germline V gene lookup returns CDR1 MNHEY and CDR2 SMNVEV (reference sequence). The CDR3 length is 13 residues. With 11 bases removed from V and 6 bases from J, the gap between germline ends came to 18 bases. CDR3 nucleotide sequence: TGTGCCGGTGGAAGGGGCAATGGGGATACGCAGTATTTT. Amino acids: CAGGRGNGDTQYF.

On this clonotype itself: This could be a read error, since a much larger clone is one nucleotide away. The CDR3 sequence is CASSYLRNPYNEQFF. The CDR3 coding sequence is TGTGCCAGCAGTTACTTGCGGAACCCTTACAATGAGCAGTTCTTC. The chain recombines TRBV6-5 with TRBJ2-1; D uncertain. Germline loops: CDR1 MNHEY, CDR2 SVGAGI. This CDR3 has 15 amino acids. Trimming left V 1 base short and J 4 bases short, with 11 bases between.

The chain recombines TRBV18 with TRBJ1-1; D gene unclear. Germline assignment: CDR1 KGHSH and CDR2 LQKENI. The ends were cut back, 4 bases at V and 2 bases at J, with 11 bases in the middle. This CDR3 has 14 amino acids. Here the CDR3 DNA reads TGTGCCAGCTCACAAAAGGGTGACAACACTGAAGCTTTCTTT. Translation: CASSQKGDNTEAFF.

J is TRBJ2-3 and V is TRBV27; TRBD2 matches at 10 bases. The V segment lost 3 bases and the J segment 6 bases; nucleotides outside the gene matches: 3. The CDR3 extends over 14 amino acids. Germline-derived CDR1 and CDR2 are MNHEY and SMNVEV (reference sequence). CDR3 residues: CASSLGSGGDTQYF. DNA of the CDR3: TGTGCCAGCAGTTTGGGTAGCGGGGGGGATACGCAGTATTTT.

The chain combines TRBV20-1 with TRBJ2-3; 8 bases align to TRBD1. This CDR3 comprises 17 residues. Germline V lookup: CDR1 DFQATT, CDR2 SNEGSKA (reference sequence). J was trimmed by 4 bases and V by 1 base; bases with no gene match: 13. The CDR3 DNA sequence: TGCAGTGCTAGAGTTGTCAGAGGGGGCAGGGGGCCAGATACGCAGTATTTT. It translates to CSARVVRGGRGPDTQYF.

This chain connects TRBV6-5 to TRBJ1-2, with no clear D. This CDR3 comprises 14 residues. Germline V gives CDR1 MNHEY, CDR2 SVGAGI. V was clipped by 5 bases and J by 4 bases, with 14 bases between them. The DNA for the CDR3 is TGTGCCAGCAGTAGTTACGTCGCAGGCTATGGCTACACCTTC. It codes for CASSSYVAGYGYTF.

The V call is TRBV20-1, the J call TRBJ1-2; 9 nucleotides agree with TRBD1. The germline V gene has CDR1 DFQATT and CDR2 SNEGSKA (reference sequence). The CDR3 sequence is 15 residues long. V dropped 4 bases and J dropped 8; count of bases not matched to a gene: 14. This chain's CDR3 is CSATGTGRTSEGYTF. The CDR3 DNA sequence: TGCAGTGCTACTGGGACAGGGCGGACTAGTGAAGGCTACACCTTC.

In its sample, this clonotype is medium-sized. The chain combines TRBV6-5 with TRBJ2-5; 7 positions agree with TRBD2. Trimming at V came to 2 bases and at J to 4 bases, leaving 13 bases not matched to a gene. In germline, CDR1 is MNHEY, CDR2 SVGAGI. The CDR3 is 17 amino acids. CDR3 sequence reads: CASSYRPFGRAGETQYF. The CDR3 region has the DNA TGTGCCAGCAGTTACCGACCTTTTGGGAGGGCGGGAGAGACCCAGTACTTC.

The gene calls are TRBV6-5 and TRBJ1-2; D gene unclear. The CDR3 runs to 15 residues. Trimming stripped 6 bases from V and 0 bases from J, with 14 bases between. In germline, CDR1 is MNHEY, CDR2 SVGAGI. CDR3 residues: CASSPDFLSNYGYTF. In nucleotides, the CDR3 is TGTGCCAGCAGCCCGGACTTCCTTTCTAACTATGGCTACACCTTC.

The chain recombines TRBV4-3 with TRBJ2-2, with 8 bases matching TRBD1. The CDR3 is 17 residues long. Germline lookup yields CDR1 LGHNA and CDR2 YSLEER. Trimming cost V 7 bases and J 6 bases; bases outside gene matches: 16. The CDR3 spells CASTTGARGLLSGELFF. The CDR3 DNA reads TGCGCCAGCACCACCGGTGCCAGGGGGCTTCTGTCCGGGGAGCTGTTTTTT.

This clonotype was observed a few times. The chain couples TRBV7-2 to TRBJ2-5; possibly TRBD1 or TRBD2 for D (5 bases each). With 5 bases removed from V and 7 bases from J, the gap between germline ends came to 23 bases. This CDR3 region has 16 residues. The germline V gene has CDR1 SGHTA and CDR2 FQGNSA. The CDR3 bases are TGTGCCAGCAGCCAACTCTCCGGGACCTCTGGGAGGACCCAGTACTTC. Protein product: CASSQLSGTSGRTQYF. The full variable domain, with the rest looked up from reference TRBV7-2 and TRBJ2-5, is GAGVSQSPSNKVTEKGKDVELRCDPISGHTALYWYRQSLGQGLEFLIYFQGNSAPDKSGLPSDRFSAERTGGSVSTLTIQRTQQEDSAVYLCASSQLSGTSGRTQYFGPGTRLLVL.

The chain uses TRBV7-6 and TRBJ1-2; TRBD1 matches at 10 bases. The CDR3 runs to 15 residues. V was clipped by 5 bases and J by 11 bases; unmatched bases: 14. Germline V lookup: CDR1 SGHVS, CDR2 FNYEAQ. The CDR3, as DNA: TGTGCCAGCAGCCAATCTACCGGGACAGGGGCTGGGTACACCTTC. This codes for CASSQSTGTGAGYTF.

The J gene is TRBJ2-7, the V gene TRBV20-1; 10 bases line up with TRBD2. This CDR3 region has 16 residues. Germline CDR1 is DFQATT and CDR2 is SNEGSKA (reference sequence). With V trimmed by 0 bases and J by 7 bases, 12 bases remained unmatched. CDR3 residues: CSARDSASGGLKEQYF. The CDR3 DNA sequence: TGCAGTGCTAGAGATTCGGCTAGCGGGGGCCTTAAGGAGCAGTACTTC.

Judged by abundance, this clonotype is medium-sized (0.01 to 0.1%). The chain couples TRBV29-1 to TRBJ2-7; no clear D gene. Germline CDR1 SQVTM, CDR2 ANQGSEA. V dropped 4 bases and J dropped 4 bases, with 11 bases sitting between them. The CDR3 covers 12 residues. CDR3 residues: CSVGQDVYEQYF. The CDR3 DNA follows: TGCAGCGTTGGGCAGGATGTTTACGAGCAGTACTTC.

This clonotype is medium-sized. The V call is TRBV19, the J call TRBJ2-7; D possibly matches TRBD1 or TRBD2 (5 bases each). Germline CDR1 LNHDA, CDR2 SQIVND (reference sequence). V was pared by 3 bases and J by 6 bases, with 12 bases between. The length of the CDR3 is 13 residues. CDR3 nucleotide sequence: TGTGCCAGTAGTATGCAAGTCGGGACCGAGCAGTACTTC. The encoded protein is CASSMQVGTEQYF.

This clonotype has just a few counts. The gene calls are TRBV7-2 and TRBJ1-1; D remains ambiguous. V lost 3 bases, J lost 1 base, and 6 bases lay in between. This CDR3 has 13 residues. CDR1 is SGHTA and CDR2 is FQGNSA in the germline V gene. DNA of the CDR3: TGTGCCAGCAGCTTGGGATGGAACACTGAAGCTTTCTTT. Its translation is CASSLGWNTEAFF.

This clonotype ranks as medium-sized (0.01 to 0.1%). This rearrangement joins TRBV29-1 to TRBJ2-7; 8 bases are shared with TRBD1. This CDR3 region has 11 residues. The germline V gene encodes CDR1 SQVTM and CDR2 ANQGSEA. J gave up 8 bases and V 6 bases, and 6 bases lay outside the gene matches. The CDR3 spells CSVHGQGKQYF. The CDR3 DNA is TGCAGCGTCCACGGACAGGGTAAGCAGTACTTC.